Listed below are T cell receptor beta chains from one sample, sequenced in a study of blood T cell repertoires in COVID-19. Sequencing used immunoSEQ multiplex PCR; TCRdb keeps in-frame clones, though not all of them. Among around 130,000 clones listed, approximately 80% were seen once. Sequencing input: peripheral blood. These receptors were taken from a woman aged 55-75 years with acute or convalescent COVID-19. CDR3s include the opening cysteine and the closing phenylalanine or tryptophan. Fields, in order: V gene, J gene, clone size, D gene, CDR3 DNA, CDR3 protein. The D gene is left open where the match is weak. Expanded clones are given a class, and other clones once, few, many or no size at all.

TRBV10-1	TRBJ1-6	.	.	TGCGCCAGCAGTGAAGGGATTGCAGGGGCGAGTAATTCACCCCTCCACTTT	CASSEGIAGASNSPLHF
TRBV7-2	TRBJ2-1	.	.	TGTGCCAGCAGTCCAATGGAGGGGACGAATGAGCAGTTCTTC	CASSPMEGTNEQFF
TRBV11-2	TRBJ1-5	.	.	TGTGCCAGCAGCCTCGATCCGCGTTGGCCCCAGCATTTT	CASSLDPRWPQHF
TRBV19	TRBJ1-1	.	TRBD1	TGTGCCAGTACTCCGGGACAGATGAACACTGAAGCTTTCTTT	CASTPGQMNTEAFF
TRBV5-1	TRBJ1-1	.	.	TGCGCCAGCTCAGGGGTCCGGAACACTGAAGCTTTCTTT	CASSGVRNTEAFF
TRBV7-8	TRBJ1-3	few	.	TGTGCCAGCAGCCCGGGTGGAAACACCATATATTTT	CASSPGGNTIYF
TRBV5-5	TRBJ2-2	.	.	TGTGCCAGCAGCTTGAACTTACAGACATACACCGGGGAGCTGTTTTTT	CASSLNLQTYTGELFF
TRBV3-1/TRBV3-2	TRBJ1-6	.	.	TGTGCCAGCTCCGGGGGTTCACCCCTCCACTTT	CASSGGSPLHF
TRBV2	TRBJ1-4	.	.	TGTGCCAGCAGTGAGACTGATGCAACTAATGAAAAACTGTTTTTT	CASSETDATNEKLFF
TRBV19	TRBJ1-2	once	.	TGTGCCACAGACAGCTATGGCTACACCTTC	CATDSYGYTF
TRBV5-1	TRBJ1-1	.	.	TGCGCCAGCAGCTTGGGGCTCAGGGCCACTGAAGCTTTCTTT	CASSLGLRATEAFF
TRBV19	TRBJ2-7	.	.	TGTGCCAGTAGTACCCAGGGTCGCGAGCAGTACTTC	CASSTQGREQYF
TRBV25-1	TRBJ1-4	.	TRBD1	TGTGCCAGCAGTGCTGGACAGGTCAGTGAAAAACTGTTTTTT	CASSAGQVSEKLFF
TRBV19	TRBJ1-5	.	TRBD1	TGTGCCAGTAGTATAAGGGGGCTTGGCAATCAGCCCCAGCATTTT	CASSIRGLGNQPQHF
TRBV7-9	TRBJ2-4	.	TRBD1	TGTGCCAGCAGCTTAGTCGAGGGGGCTGCCAAAAACATTCAGTACTTC	CASSLVEGAAKNIQYF
TRBV5-4	TRBJ1-2	.	.	TGTGCCAGCAGCTTGAAAAGTAGCTATGGCTACACCTTC	CASSLKSSYGYTF
TRBV5-8	TRBJ1-5	.	TRBD1	TGTGCCAGCAGCGACTGGACAGGGATGGGTCAGCCCCAGCATTTT	CASSDWTGMGQPQHF
TRBV7-9	TRBJ2-1	.	.	TGTGCCAGCAGCTCCGGACACCCCACGATGGAGTTCTTC	CASSSGHPTMEFF
TRBV2	TRBJ1-1	.	.	TGTGCCAGCAGAGAAGGGACAGAAGCTTTCTTT	CASREGTEAFF
TRBV11-2	TRBJ2-5	.	.	TGTGCCAGCAGCCCGTGGCGGGGGCCGGGAGAGACCCAGTACTTC	CASSPWRGPGETQYF
TRBV6-5	TRBJ1-1	.	.	TGTGCCAGCAGTTACTCGAGGAGTCCGAGCACTGAAGCTTTCTTT	CASSYSRSPSTEAFF
TRBV19	TRBJ1-1	.	.	TGTGCCAGTAGTATTATCGGGGGGAACACTGAAGCTTTCTTT	CASSIIGGNTEAFF